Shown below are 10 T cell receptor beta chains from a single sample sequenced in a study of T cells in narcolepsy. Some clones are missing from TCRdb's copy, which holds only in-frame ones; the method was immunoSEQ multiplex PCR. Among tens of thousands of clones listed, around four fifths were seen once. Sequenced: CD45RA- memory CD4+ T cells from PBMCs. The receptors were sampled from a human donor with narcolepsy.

The CDR3: CASSSDMNTGELFF. The CDR3 DNA sequence: TGTGCCAGCAGCTCGGACATGAACACCGGGGAGCTGTTTTTT. This rearrangement joins TRBV7-9 to TRBJ2-2; possibly TRBD1 for D (5 bases). V dropped 4 bases and J dropped 1 base, with 7 bases sitting between them. The CDR3 is 14 amino acids. Germline V gene data show CDR1 as SEHNR and CDR2 as FQNEAQ (reference sequence).

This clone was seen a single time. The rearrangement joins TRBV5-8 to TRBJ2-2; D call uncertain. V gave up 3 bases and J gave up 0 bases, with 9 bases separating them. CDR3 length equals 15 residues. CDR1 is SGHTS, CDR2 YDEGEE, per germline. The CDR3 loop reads CASSSRAPNTGELFF. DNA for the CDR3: TGTGCCAGCAGCTCCAGAGCCCCGAACACCGGGGAGCTGTTTTTT. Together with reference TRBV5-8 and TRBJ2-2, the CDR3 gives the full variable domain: EAGVTQSPTHLIKTRGQQATLRCSPISGHTSVYWYQQALGLGLQFLLWYDEGEERNRGNFPPRFSGRQFPNYSSELNVNALELEDSALYLCASSSRAPNTGELFFGEGSRLTVL.

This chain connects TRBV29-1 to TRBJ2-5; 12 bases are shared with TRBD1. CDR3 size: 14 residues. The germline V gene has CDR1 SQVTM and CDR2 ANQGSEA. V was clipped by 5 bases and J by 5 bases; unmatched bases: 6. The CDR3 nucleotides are TGCAGCGTTCAGGGACAGGGGGCGTGGGAGACCCAGTACTTC. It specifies CSVQGQGAWETQYF.

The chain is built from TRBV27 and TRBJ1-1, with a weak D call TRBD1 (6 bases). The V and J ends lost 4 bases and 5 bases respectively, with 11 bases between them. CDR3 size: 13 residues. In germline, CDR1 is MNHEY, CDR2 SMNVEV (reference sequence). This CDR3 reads CASSYRDSTEAFF. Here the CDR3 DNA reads TGTGCCAGCAGTTACAGGGACTCGACTGAAGCTTTCTTT.

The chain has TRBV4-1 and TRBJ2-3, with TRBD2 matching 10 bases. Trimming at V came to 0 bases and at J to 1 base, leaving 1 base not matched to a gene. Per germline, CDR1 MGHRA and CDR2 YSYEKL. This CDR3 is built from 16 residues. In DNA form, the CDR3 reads TGCGCCAGCAGCCAAGATCTAGCGGGAGGCACAGATACGCAGTATTTT. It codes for CASSQDLAGGTDTQYF.

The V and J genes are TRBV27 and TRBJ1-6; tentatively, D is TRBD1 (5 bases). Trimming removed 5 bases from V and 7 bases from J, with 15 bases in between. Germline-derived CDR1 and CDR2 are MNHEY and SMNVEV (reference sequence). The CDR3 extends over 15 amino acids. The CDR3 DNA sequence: TGTGCCAGCAGTAGCCCTCGGGGGGGGAATTCACCCCTCCACTTT. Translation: CASSSPRGGNSPLHF.

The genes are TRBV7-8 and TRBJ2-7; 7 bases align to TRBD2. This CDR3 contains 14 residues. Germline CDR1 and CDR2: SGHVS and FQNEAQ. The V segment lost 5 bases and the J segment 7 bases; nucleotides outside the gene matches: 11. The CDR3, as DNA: TGTGCCAGCAGCCGGGAGGCTCACCGGAGGGAGCAGTACTTC. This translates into CASSREAHRREQYF.

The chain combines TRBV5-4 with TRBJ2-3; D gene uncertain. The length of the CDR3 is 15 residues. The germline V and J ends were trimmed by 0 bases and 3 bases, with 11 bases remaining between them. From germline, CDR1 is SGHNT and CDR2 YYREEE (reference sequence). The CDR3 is CASSLGAVGTDTQYF. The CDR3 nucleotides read TGTGCCAGCAGCTTGGGGGCAGTGGGAACAGATACGCAGTATTTT.

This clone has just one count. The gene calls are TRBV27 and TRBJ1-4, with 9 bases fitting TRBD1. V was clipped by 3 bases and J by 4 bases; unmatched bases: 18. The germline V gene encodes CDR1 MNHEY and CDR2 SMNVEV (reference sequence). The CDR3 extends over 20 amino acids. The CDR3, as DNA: TGTGCCAGCAGTTTTTCTCCGTATCCATTACAGGGGGCGTTTAATGAAAAACTGTTTTTT. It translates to CASSFSPYPLQGAFNEKLFF.

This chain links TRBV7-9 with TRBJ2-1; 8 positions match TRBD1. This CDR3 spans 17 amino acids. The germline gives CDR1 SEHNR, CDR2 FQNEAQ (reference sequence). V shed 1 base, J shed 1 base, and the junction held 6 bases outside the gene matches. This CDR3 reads CASSLDQHRGSYNEQFF. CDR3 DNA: TGTGCCAGCAGCTTAGATCAGCACAGGGGGTCCTACAATGAGCAGTTCTTC.